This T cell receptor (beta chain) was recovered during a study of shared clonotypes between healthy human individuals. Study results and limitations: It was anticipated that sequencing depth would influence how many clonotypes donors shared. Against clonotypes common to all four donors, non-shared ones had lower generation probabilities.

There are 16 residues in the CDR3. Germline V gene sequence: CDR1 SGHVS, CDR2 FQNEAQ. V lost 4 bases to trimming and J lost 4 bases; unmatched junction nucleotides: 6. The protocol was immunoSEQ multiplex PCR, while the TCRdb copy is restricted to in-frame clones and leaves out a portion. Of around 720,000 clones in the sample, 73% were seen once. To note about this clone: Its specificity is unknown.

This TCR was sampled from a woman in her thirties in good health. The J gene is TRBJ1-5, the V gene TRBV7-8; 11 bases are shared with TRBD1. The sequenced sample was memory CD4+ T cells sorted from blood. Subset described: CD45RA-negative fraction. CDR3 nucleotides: TGTGCCAGCAGCTCGCGCGGGACAGGGGGAAATCAGCCCCAGCATTTT. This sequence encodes CASSSRGTGGNQPQHF. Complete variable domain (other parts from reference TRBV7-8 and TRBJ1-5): GAGVSQSPRYKVAKRGQDVALRCDPISGHVSLFWYQQALGQGPEFLTYFQNEAQLDKSGLPSDRFFAERPEGSVSTLKIQRTQQEDSAVYLCASSSRGTGGNQPQHFGDGTRLSIL.